This TCR beta chain was identified during a study of CD8 T cells in Susac syndrome. High-throughput TCR beta sequencing covered peripheral CD8+ and CD4+ T cells. In the multiple sclerosis control group, patients were treatment-naive and had stable or active relapsing-remitting disease. Bulk CD8+ and CD4+ cells came from magnetic negative isolation; CD8+ TEMRA by FACS. Reverse transcription used roughly 0.5 to 1 ug RNA and random hexamers. By means of immunoSEQ multiplex PCR, TCR beta CDR3 spanning 54 Vbeta and 13 Jbeta underwent amplification. From the immunoSEQ multiplex PCR reads, TCRdb called clonotypes with MiXCR, one entry per CDR3 protein. Of about 290,000 distinct CDR3 sequences in the sample, 65% to 90% were seen once. Germline values: CDR1 SGHDT, CDR2 YYEEEE. Deletions cut 2 bases from V and 0 bases from J, with 14 bases between. This CDR3 spans 16 amino acids.

The V call is TRBV5-6, the J call TRBJ1-1; D is unresolved. Specimen: CD8+ T cells from PBMCs. This TCR was sampled from a human donor with multiple sclerosis. CDR3 region: CASSLARELMNTEAFF. The CDR3 bases are TGTGCCAGCAGCTTAGCAAGGGAGCTCATGAACACTGAAGCTTTCTTT. Looking up the rest from reference TRBV5-6 and TRBJ1-1 gives the full variable domain: DAGVTQSPTHLIKTRGQQVTLRCSPKSGHDTVSWYQQALGQGPQFIFQYYEEEERQRGNFPDRFSGHQFPNYSSELNVNALLLGDSALYLCASSLARELMNTEAFFGQGTRLTVV.